This record looks at one TCR beta chain sequence and its context. The data are from a study of blood T cell repertoires in COVID-19. Study members were between about 18 and 100 years old and lived in over 20 US regions. Participant-reported clinical history was the basis for cohort assignment. CDR3 length: 14 residues. Germline CDR1 is SGHAT and CDR2 is FQNNGV. Trimming cost V 4 bases and J 7 bases; bases outside gene matches: 1. TCRdb keeps only in-frame clones here, not all; method: immunoSEQ multiplex PCR. Of around 130,000 clones listed, around 80% were seen once; the top ten hold around 2.4%. The clonotype originates from a man aged 40-49 years with acute COVID-19. This chain uses TRBV11-2 with TRBJ2-1, with TRBD2 matching over 13 bases. The sequenced sample was PBMCs or T cells enriched from blood (not recorded which). This CDR3 reads CASSSLAGGNEQFF. The CDR3 region has the DNA TGTGCCAGCAGCTCACTAGCGGGAGGGAATGAGCAGTTCTTC.